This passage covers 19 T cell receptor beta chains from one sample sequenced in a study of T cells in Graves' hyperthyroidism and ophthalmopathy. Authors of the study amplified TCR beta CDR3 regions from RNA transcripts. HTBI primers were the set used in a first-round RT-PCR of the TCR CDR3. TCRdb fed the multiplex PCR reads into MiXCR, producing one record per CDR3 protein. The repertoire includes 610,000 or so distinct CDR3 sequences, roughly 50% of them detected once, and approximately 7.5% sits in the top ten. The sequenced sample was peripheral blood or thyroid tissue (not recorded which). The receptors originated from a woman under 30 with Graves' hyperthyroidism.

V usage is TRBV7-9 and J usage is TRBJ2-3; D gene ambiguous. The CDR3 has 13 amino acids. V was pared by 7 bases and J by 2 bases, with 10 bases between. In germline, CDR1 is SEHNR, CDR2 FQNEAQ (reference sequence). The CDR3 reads CASILPLTDTQYF. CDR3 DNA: TGTGCCAGCATTCTCCCGCTCACAGATACGCAGTATTTT.

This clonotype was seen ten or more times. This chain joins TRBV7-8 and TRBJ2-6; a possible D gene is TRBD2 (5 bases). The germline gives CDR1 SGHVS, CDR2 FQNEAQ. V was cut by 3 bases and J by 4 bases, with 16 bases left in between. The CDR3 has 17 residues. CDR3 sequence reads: CASSFGRGWEGANVLTF. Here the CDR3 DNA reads TGTGCCAGCAGCTTCGGACGGGGTTGGGAAGGGGCCAACGTCCTGACTTTC.

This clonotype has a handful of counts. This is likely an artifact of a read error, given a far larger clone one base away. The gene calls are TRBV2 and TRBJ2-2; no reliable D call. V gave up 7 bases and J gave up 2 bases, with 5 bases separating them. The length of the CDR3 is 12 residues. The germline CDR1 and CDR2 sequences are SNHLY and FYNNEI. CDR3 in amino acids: CASTLNTGELFF. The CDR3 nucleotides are TGTGCCAGCACCCTCAACACCGGGGAGCTGTTTTTT.

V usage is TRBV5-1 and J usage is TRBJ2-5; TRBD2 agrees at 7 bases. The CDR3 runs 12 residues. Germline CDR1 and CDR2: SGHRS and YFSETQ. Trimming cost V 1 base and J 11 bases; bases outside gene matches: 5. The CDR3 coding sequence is TGCGCCAGCAGCTTGCAGGGAGGGATACAGTACTTC. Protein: CASSLQGGIQYF.

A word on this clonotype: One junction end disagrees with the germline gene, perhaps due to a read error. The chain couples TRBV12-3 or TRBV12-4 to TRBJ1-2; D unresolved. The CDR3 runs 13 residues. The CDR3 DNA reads TGTACCAGCAGTTTAGAAGGAAACTTAGGCTACACCTTC. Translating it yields CTSSLEGNLGYTF.

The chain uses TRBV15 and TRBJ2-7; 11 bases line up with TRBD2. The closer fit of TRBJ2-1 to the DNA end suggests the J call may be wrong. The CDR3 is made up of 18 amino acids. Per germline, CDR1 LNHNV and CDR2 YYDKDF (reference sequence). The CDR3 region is CATSGYDPGTSGYNEQFF. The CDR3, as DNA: TGTGCCACCAGCGGATACGACCCCGGGACTAGCGGTTACAATGAGCAGTTCTTC.

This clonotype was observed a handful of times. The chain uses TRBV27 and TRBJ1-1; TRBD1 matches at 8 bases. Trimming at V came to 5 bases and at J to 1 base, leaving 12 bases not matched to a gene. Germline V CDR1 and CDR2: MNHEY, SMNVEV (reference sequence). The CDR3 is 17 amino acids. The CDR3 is CASSKQTGVFSNTEAFF. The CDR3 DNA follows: TGTGCCAGCAGTAAACAGACAGGGGTCTTCTCGAACACTGAAGCTTTCTTT.

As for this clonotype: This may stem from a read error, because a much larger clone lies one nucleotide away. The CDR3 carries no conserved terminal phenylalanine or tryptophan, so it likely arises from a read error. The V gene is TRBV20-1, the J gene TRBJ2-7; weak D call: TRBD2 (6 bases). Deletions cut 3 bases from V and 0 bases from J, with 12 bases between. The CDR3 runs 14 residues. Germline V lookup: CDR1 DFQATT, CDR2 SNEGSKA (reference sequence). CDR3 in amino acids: CSARGPGSSYEQYL. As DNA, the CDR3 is TGCAGTGCTAGGGGACCCGGGAGCTCCTACGAGCAGTACCTC.

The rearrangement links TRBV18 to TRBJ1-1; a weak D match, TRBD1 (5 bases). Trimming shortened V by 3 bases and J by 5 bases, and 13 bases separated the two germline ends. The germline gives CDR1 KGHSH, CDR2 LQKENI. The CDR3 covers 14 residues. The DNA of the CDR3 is TGTGCCAGCTCACCCCGACGGGGGGGGACTGAAGCTTTCTTT. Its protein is CASSPRRGGTEAFF.

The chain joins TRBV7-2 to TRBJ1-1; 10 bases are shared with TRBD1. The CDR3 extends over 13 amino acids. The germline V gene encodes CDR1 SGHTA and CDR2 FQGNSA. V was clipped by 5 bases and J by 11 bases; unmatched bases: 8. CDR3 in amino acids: CASSSGQGDMAFF. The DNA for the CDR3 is TGTGCCAGCAGCAGCGGACAGGGGGACATGGCTTTCTTT. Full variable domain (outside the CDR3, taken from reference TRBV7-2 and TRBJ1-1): GAGVSQSPSNKVTEKGKDVELRCDPISGHTALYWYRQSLGQGLEFLIYFQGNSAPDKSGLPSDRFSAERTGGSVSTLTIQRTQQEDSAVYLCASSSGQGDMAFFGQGTRLTVV.

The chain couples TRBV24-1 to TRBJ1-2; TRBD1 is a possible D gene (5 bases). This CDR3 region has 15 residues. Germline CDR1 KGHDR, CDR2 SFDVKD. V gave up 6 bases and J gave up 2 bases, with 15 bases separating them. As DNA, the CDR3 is TGTGCCACCAGTAGCAAGGACATCCGAAACTATGGCTACACCTTC. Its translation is CATSSKDIRNYGYTF.

The CDR3 is CSSPKGGYRETQYF. In DNA, the CDR3 is TGCAGCTCACCGAAAGGGGGCTATAGGGAGACCCAGTACTTC. The chain is built from TRBV29-1 and TRBJ2-5; TRBD1 aligns across 7 bases. Trimming removed 8 bases from V and 5 bases from J; junction bases left unmatched: 14. This CDR3 has 14 amino acids. Germline CDR1 reads SQVTM; CDR2 reads ANQGSEA.

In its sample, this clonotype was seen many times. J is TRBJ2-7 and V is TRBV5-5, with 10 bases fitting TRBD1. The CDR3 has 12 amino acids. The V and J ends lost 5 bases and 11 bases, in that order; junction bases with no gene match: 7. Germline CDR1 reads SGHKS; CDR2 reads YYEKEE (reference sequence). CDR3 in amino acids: CASSWDRGREYF. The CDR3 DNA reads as TGTGCCAGCAGTTGGGACAGGGGACGGGAGTACTTC.

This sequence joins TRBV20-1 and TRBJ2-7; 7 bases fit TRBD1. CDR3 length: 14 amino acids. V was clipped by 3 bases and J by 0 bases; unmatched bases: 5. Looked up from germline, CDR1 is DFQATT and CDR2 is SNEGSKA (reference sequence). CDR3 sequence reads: CSASLTGASYEQYF. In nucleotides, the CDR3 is TGCAGTGCTAGCCTAACAGGGGCCTCCTACGAGCAGTACTTC.

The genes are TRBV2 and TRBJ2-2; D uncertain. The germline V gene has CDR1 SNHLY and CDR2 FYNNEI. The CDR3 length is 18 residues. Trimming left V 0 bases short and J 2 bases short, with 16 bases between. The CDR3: CASSEASWGSTNTGELFF. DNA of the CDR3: TGTGCCAGCAGTGAAGCGTCTTGGGGAAGTACTAACACCGGGGAGCTGTTTTTT. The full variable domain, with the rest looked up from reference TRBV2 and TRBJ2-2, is EPEVTQTPSHQVTQMGQEVILRCVPISNHLYFYWYRQILGQKVEFLVSFYNNEISEKSEIFDDQFSVERPDGSNFTLKIRSTKLEDSAMYFCASSEASWGSTNTGELFFGEGSRLTVL.

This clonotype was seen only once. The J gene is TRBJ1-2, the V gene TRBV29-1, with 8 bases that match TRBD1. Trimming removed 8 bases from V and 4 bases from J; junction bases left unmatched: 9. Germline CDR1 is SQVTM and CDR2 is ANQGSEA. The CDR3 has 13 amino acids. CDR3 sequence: CSLATGVCYGYTF. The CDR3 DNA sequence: TGCAGCTTAGCGACAGGGGTGTGCTATGGCTACACCTTC.

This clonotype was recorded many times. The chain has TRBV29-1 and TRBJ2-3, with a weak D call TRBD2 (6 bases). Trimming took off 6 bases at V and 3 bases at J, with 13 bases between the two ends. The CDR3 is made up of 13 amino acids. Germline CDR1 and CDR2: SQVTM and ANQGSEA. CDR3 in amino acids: CSVREQVTDTQYF. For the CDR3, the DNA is TGCAGCGTCCGGGAGCAGGTGACAGATACGCAGTATTTT.

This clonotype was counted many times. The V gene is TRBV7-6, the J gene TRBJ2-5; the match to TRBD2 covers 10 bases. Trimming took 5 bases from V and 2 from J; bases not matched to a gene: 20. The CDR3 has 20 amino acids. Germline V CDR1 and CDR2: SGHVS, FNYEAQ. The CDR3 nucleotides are TGTGCCAGCAGCGACATTGGGGCTAGCGGGAGTTCGGTGGGGCAAGAGACCCAGTACTTC. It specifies CASSDIGASGSSVGQETQYF.

For the CDR3, the DNA is TGTGCCAGACAGGCCGCGGGGGCCAACGTCCTGACTTTC. This codes for CARQAAGANVLTF. The J gene is TRBJ2-6, the V gene TRBV2; D possibly corresponds to TRBD1 (5 bases). The germline V and J ends were trimmed by 9 bases and 4 bases, with 10 bases remaining between them. The germline V gene has CDR1 SNHLY and CDR2 FYNNEI. This CDR3 comprises 13 residues.